This entry lists 2 T cell receptor beta chains sequenced from one sample in a study of T cell repertoires in cytomegalovirus infection. One entry per CDR3 protein, called by TCRdb with MiXCR from the reads. Here the sample spans about 130,000 distinct CDR3 sequences, over 25% being singletons. No antigen is known for these receptors. Sample: CD8+ T cells from cultured PBMCs, taken from culture after CMV antigen stimulation. The receptor source for this set is a human donor in good health (CMV status not recorded). Some clones in this sample may be carry-over from other donors' samples.

This clonotype appeared a few times. The chain recombines TRBV10-3 with TRBJ2-5; 12 bases are a match to TRBD2. CDR1 is ENHRY, CDR2 SYGVKD, per germline. The CDR3 has 18 amino acids. J was trimmed by 4 bases and V by 2 bases; bases with no gene match: 11. The CDR3 coding sequence is TGTGCCATCAGTGAGGTCGAGACTAGCGGGGGTCGGGCAGAGACCCAGTACTTC. It specifies CAISEVETSGGRAETQYF.

The gene calls are TRBV5-6 and TRBJ1-3; tentatively, D is TRBD1 (5 bases). The CDR3 spans 15 residues. CDR1 and CDR2 (germline): SGHDT, YYEEEE. V dropped 4 bases and J dropped 0 bases, with 11 bases sitting between them. In DNA form, the CDR3 reads TGTGCCAGCAGCCGGGACTTTTACTCTGGAAACACCATATATTTT. Translated, it gives CASSRDFYSGNTIYF.